This T cell receptor (beta chain) came from a study of Graves' ophthalmopathy and Graves' hyperthyroidism. Amplified material comprised TCR beta CDR3 regions derived from RNA transcripts. Following a first-round RT-PCR that used HTBI primers, a second-round multiplex PCR was carried out. TCRdb used MiXCR to reprocess the multiplex PCR reads, holding one entry per CDR3 protein. The table records almost 750,000 distinct CDR3 sequences, around 40% of them present only once. On this clonotype itself: What it binds is unknown.

Under 3 months in duration, the ophthalmopathy in affected donors had moderate-to-severe activity, CAS ≥3 and NOSPECS ≥4. The source of the PBMCs was less than 12 ml of fresh peripheral blood. Regarding the study as a whole: Most thyroid clonotypes expanded beyond 0.001 frequency were also found in blood. The 13-signature model separated ophthalmopathy from stable hyperthyroidism at 85% to 90% sensitivity and around 81% specificity.

This CDR3 spans 12 amino acids. CDR1 and CDR2 (germline): DFQATT, SNEGSKA (reference sequence). Sequencing was carried out using peripheral blood. This sequence was found in an adult man with Graves' ophthalmopathy. The chain recombines TRBV20-1 with TRBJ2-3; no definite D call. The CDR3 loop reads CSAYFPGDTQYF. The CDR3 DNA sequence: TGCAGCGCCTATTTTCCGGGAGATACGCAGTATTTT.